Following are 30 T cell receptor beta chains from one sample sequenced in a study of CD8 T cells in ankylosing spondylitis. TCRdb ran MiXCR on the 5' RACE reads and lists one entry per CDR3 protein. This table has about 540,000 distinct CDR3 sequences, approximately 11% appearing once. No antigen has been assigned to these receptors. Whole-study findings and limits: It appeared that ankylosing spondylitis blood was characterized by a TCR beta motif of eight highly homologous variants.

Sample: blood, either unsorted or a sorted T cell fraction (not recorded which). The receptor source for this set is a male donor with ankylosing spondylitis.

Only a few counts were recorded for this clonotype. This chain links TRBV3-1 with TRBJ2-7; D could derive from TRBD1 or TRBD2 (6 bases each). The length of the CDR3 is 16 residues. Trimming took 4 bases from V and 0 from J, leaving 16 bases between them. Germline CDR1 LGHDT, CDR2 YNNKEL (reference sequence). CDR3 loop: CASSLRGAWSSYEQYF. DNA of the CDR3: TGTGCCAGCAGCCTAAGGGGGGCTTGGAGCTCCTACGAGCAGTACTTC.

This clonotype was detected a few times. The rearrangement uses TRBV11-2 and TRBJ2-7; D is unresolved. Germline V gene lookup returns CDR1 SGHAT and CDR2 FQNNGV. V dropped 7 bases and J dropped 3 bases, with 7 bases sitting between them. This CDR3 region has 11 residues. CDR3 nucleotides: TGTGCCAGCACCCCGAGCTACGAGCAGTACTTC. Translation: CASTPSYEQYF.

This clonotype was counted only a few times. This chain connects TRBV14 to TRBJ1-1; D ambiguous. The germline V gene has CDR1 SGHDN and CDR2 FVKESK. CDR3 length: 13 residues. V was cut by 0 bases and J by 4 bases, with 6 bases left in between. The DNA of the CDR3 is TGTGCCAGCAGCCAAGATTTAGTCACTGAAGCTTTCTTT. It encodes CASSQDLVTEAFF.

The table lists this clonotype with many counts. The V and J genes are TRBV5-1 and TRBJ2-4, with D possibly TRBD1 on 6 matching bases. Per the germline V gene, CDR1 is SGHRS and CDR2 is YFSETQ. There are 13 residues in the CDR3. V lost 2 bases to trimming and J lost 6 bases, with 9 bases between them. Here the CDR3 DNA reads TGCGCCAGCAGCTTAAGCAGGGGAAACATTCAGTACTTC. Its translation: CASSLSRGNIQYF. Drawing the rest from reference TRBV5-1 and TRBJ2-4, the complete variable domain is KAGVTQTPRYLIKTRGQQVTLSCSPISGHRSVSWYQQTPGQGLQFLFEYFSETQRNKGNFPGRFSGRQFSNSRSEMNVSTLELGDSALYLCASSLSRGNIQYFGAGTRLSVL.

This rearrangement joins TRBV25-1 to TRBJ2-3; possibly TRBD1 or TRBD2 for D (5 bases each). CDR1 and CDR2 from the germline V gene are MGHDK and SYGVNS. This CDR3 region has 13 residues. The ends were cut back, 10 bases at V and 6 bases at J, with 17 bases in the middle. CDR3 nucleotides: TGTGCCACCCGCCCGGGACCCTGGGATACGCAGTATTTT. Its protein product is CATRPGPWDTQYF.

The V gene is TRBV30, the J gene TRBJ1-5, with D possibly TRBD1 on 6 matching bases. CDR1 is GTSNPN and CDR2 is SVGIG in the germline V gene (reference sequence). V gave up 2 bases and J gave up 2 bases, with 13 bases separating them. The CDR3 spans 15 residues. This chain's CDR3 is CAWSQFTGRNQPQHF. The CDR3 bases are TGTGCCTGGAGTCAATTTACAGGGCGCAATCAGCCCCAGCATTTT.

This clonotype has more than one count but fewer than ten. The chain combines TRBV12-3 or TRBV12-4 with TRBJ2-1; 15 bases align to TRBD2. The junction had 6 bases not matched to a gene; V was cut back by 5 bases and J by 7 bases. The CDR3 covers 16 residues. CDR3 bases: TGTGCCAGCAGTCCCTGGACTAGCGGGGGGGTGAATGAGCAGTTCTTC. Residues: CASSPWTSGGVNEQFF.

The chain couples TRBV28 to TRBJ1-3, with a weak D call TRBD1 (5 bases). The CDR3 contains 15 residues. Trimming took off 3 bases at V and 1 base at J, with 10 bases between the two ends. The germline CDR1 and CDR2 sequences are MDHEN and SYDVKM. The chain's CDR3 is CASSLGVGSGNTIYF. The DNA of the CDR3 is TGTGCCAGCAGTTTGGGGGTGGGATCTGGAAACACCATATATTTT.

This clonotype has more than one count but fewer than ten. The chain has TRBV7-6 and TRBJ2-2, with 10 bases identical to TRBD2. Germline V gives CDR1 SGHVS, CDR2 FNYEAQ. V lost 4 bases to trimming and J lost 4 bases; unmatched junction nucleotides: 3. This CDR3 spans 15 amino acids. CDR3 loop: CASSSGLAATGELFF. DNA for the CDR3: TGTGCCAGCAGCTCTGGACTAGCGGCCACCGGGGAGCTGTTTTTT.

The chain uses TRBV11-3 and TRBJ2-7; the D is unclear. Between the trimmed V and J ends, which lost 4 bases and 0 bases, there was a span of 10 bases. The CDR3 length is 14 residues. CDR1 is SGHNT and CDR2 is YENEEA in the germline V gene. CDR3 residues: CASSSSRSSYEQYV. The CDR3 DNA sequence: TGTGCCAGCAGCTCCTCGAGAAGCTCCTACGAGCAGTACGTC.

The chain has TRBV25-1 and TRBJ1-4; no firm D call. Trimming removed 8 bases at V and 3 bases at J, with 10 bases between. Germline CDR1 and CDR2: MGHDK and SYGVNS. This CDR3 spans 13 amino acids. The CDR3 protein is CASHARANEKLFF. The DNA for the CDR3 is TGTGCCAGCCATGCCCGGGCTAATGAAAAACTGTTTTTT. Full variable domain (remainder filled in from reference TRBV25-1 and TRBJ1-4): EADIYQTPRYLVIGTGKKITLECSQTMGHDKMYWYQQDPGMELHLIHYSYGVNSTEKGDLSSESTVSRIRTEHFPLTLESARPSHTSQYLCASHARANEKLFFGSGTQLSVL.

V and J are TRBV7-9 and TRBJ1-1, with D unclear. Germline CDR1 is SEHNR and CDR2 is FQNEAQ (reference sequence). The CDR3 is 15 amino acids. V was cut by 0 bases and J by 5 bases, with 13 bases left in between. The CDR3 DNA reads TGTGCCAGCAGCTTAGCATGGACGGGCGGGACTGAAGCTTTCTTT. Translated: CASSLAWTGGTEAFF.

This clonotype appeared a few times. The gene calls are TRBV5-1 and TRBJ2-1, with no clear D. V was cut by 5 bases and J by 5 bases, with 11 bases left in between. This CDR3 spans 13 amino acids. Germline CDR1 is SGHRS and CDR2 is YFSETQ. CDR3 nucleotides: TGCGCCAGCAGTTCCGACTGGAACAATGAGCAGTTCTTC. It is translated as CASSSDWNNEQFF.

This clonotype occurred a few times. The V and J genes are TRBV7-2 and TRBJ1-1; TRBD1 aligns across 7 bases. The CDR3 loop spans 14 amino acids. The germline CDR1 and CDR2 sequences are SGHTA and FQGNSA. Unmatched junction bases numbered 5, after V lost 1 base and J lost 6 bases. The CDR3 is CASSLGRGRSEAFF. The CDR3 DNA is TGTGCCAGCAGCTTAGGCAGGGGGAGGTCTGAAGCTTTCTTT.

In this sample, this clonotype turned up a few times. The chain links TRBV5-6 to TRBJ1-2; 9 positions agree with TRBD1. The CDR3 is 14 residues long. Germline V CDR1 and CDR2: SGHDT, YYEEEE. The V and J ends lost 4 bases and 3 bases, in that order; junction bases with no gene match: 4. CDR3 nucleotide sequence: TGTGCCAGCAGCCCAGGGACAGGGCACTATGGCTACACCTTC. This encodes CASSPGTGHYGYTF. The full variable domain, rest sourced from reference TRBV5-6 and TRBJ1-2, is DAGVTQSPTHLIKTRGQQVTLRCSPKSGHDTVSWYQQALGQGPQFIFQYYEEEERQRGNFPDRFSGHQFPNYSSELNVNALLLGDSALYLCASSPGTGHYGYTFGSGTRLTVV.

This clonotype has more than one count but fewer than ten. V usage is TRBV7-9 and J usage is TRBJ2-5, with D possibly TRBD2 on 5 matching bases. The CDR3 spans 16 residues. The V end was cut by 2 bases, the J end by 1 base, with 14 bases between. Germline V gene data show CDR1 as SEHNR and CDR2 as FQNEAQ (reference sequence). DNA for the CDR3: TGTGCCAGCAGCTTATGGGATTCCGGGGTCCAAGAGACCCAGTACTTC. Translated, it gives CASSLWDSGVQETQYF. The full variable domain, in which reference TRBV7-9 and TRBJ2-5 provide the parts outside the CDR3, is DTGVSQNPRHKITKRGQNVTFRCDPISEHNRLYWYRQTLGQGPEFLTYFQNEAQLEKSRLLSDRFSAERPKGSFSTLEIQRTEQGDSAMYLCASSLWDSGVQETQYFGPGTRLLVL.

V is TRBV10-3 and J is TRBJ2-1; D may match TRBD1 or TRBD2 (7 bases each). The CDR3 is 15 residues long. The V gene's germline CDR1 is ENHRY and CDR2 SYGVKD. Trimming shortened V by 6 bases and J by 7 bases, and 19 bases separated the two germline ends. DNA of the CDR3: TGTGCCATCAGGGGGGGGGAGACAGGGATGAATGAGCAGTTCTTC. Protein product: CAIRGGETGMNEQFF.

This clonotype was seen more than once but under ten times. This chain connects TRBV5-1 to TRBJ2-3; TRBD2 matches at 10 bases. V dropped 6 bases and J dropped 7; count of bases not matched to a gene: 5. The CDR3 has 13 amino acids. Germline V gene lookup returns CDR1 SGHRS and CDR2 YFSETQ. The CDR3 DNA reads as TGCGCCAGCACTAGCGGGAGCACGAATACGCAGTATTTT. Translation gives CASTSGSTNTQYF.

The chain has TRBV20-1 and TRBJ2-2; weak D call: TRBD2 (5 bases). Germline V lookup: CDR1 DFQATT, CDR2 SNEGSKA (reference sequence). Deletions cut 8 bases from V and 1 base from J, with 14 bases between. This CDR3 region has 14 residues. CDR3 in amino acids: CSTVKGGNTGELFF. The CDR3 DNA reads TGCAGTACCGTCAAAGGAGGGAACACCGGGGAGCTGTTTTTT.

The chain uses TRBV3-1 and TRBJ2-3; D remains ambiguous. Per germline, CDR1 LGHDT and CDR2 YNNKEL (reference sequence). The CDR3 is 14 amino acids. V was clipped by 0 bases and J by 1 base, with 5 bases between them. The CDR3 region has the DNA TGTGCCAGCAGCCAAGATGCGCGCACAGATACGCAGTATTTT. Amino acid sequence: CASSQDARTDTQYF.

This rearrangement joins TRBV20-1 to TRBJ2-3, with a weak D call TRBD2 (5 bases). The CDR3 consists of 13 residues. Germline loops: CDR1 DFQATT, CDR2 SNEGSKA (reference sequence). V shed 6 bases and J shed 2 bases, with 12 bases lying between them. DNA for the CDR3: TGCAGTGCCGGGAAAGCGGCCACAGATACGCAGTATTTT. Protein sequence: CSAGKAATDTQYF.

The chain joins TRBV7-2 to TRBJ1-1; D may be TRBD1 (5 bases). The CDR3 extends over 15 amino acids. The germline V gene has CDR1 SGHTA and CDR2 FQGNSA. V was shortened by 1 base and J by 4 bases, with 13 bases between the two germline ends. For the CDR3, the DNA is TGTGCCAGCAGCTTAGAACGGGGCCTTGCCACTGAAGCTTTCTTT. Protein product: CASSLERGLATEAFF.

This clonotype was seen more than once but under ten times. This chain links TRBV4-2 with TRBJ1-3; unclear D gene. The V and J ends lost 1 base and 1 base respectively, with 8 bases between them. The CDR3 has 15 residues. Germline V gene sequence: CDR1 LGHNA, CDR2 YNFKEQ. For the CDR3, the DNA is TGTGCCAGCAGCCAAGCTAGAGGTTCTGGAAACACCATATATTTT. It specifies CASSQARGSGNTIYF.

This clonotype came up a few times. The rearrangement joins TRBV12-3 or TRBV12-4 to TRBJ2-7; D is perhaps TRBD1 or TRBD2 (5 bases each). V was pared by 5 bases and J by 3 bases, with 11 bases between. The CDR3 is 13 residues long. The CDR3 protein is CASSARDGYEQYF. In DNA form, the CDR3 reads TGTGCCAGCAGTGCCCGGGACGGCTACGAGCAGTACTTC.

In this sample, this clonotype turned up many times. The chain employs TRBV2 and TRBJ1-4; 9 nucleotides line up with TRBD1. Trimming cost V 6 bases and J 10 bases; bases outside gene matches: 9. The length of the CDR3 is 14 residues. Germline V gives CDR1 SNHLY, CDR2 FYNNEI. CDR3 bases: TGTGCCAGCAGGGACAGGGGTCAGCTGGGAAAACTGTTTTTT. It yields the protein CASRDRGQLGKLFF. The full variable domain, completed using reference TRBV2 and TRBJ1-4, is EPEVTQTPSHQVTQMGQEVILRCVPISNHLYFYWYRQILGQKVEFLVSFYNNEISEKSEIFDDQFSVERPDGSNFTLKIRSTKLEDSAMYFCASRDRGQLGKLFFGSGTQLSVL.

CDR3 in amino acids: CASSSHRWTGGETQYF. The DNA for the CDR3 is TGTGCCAGCAGCTCCCACCGGTGGACAGGAGGGGAGACCCAGTACTTC. V is TRBV3-1 and J is TRBJ2-5; a weak D match, TRBD1 (7 bases). Germline V gene lookup returns CDR1 LGHDT and CDR2 YNNKEL (reference sequence). Trimming removed 5 bases from V and 5 bases from J, with 21 bases in between. The CDR3 runs to 16 residues.

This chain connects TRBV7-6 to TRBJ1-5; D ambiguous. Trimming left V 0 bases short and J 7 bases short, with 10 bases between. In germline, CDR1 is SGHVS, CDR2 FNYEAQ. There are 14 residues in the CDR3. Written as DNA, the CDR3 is TGTGCCAGCAGCTTAGCGGAGGGCGGGCAGCCCCAGCATTTT. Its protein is CASSLAEGGQPQHF.

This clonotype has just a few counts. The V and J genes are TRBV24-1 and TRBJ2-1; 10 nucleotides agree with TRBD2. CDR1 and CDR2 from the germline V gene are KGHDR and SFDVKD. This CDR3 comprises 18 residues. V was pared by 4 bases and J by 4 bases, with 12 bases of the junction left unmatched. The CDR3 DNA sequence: TGTGCCACCAGTGACAAAACACTTAGCGGGAGGTTTTACAATGAGCAGTTCTTC. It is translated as CATSDKTLSGRFYNEQFF.

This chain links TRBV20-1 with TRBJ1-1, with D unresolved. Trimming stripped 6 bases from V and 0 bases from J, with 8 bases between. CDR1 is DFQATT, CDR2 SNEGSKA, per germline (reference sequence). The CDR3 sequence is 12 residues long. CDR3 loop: CSAIVLNTEAFF. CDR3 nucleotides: TGCAGTGCCATCGTCCTGAACACTGAAGCTTTCTTT.

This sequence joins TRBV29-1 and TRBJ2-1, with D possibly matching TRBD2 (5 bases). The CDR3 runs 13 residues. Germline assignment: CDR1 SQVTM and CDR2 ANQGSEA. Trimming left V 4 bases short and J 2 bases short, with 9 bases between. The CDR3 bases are TGCAGCGTTGTTAGAGGGACCTACAATGAGCAGTTCTTC. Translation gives CSVVRGTYNEQFF.